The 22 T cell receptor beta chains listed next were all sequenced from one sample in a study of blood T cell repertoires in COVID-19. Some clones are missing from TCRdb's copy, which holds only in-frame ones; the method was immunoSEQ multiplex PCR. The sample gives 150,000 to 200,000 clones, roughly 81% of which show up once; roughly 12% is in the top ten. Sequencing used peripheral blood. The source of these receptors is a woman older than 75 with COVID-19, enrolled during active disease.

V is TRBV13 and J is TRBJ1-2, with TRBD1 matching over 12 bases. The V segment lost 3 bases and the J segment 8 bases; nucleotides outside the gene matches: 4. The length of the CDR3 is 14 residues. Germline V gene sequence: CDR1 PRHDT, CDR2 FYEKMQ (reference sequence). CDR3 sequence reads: CASSFGTGGRGYTF. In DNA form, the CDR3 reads TGTGCCAGCAGCTTTGGGACAGGGGGCCGGGGCTACACCTTC.

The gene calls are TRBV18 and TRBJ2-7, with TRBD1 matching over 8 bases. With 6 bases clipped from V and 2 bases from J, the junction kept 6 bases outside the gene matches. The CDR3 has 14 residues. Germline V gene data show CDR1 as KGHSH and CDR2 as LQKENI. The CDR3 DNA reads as TGTGCCAGCTCGGGCGGACAGGGTACCTACGAGCAGTACTTC. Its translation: CASSGGQGTYEQYF.

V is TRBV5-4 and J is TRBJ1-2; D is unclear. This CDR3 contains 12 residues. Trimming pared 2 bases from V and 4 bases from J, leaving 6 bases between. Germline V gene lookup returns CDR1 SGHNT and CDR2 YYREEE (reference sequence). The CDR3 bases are TGTGCCAGCAGCTTCCCGGGCTATGGCTACACCTTC. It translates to CASSFPGYGYTF.

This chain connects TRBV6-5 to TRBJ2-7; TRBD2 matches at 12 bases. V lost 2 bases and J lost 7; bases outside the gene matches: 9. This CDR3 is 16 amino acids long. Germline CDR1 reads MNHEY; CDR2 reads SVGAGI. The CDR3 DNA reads TGTGCCAGCAGTTACGGGGGACTAGCGGGCATTTGGGAGCAGTACTTC. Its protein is CASSYGGLAGIWEQYF.

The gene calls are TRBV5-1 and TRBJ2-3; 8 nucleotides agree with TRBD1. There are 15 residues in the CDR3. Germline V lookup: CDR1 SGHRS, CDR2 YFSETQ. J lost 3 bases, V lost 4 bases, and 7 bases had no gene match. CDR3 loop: CASSTDRVFTDTQYF. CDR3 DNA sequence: TGCGCCAGCAGCACGGACAGGGTTTTTACAGATACGCAGTATTTT.

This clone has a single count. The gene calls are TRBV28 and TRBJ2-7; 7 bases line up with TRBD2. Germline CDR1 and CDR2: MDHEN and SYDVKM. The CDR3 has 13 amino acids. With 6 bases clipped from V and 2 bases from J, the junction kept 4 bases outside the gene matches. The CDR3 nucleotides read TGTGCCAGCAGCGGCGGGGGTACCTACGAGCAGTACTTC. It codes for CASSGGGTYEQYF.

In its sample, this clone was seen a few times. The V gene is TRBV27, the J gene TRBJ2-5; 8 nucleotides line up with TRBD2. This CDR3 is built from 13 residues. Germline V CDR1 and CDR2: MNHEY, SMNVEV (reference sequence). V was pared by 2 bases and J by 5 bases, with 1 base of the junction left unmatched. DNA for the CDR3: TGTGCCAGCAGTTTACGGGAGGGGGAGACCCAGTACTTC. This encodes CASSLREGETQYF.

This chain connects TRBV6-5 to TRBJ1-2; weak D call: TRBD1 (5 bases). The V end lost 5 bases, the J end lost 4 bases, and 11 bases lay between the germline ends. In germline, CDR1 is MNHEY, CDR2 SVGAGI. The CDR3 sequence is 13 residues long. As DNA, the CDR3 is TGTGCCAGCAGTCTCGACAGCCGCTATGGCTACACCTTC. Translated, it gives CASSLDSRYGYTF.

CDR3 in amino acids: CASSLTYLYGYTF. The DNA of the CDR3 is TGCGCCAGCAGCCTGACATACCTCTATGGCTACACCTTC. This chain links TRBV5-1 with TRBJ1-2, with D hard to call. The V and J ends lost 4 bases and 4 bases respectively, with 11 bases between them. There are 13 residues in the CDR3. Germline CDR1 SGHRS, CDR2 YFSETQ.

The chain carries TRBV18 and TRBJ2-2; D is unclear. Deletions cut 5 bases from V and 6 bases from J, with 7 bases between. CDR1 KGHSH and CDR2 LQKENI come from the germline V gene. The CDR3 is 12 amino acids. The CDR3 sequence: CASSNRAGELFF. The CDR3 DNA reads TGTGCCAGCTCAAATCGGGCCGGGGAGCTGTTTTTT.

The CDR3, as DNA: TGTGCCAGCTCGCTCGGGGAGGGATCGACCTACGAGCAGTACTTC. It specifies CASSLGEGSTYEQYF. The chain couples TRBV18 to TRBJ2-7; 7 positions match TRBD2. Looked up from germline, CDR1 is KGHSH and CDR2 is LQKENI. V lost 6 bases and J lost 2; bases outside the gene matches: 10. This CDR3 contains 15 residues.

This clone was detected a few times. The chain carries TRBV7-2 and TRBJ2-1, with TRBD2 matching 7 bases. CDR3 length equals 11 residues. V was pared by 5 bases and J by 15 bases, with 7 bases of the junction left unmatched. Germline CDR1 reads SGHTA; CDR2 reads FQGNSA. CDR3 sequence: CASSRGGPAFF. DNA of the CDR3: TGTGCCAGCAGCCGGGGAGGGCCCGCGTTCTTC.

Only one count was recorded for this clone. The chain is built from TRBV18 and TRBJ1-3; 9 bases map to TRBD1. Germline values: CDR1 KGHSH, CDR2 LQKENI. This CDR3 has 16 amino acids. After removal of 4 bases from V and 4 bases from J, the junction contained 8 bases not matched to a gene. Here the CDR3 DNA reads TGTGCCAGCTCACTCGGGACAGGGACTTCAGGAAACACCATATATTTT. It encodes CASSLGTGTSGNTIYF.

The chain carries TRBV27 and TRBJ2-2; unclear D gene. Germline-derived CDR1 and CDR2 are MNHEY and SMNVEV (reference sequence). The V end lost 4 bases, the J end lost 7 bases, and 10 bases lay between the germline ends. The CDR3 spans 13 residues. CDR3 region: CASSSGLGGELFF. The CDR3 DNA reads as TGTGCCAGCAGTTCCGGCCTAGGCGGGGAGCTGTTTTTT.

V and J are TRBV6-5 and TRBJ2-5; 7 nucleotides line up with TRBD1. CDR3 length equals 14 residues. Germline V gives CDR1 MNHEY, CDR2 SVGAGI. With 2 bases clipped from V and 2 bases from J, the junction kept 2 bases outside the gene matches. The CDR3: CASSYGTEQETQYF. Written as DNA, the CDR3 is TGTGCCAGCAGTTACGGGACAGAACAAGAGACCCAGTACTTC.

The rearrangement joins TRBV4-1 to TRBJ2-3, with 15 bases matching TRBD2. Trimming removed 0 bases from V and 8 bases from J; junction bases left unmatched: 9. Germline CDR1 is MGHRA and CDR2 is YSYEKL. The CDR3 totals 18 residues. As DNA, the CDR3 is TGCGCCAGCAGCCAAGATCGACGGACTAGCGGGGGGGCTGGTACGCAGTATTTT. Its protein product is CASSQDRRTSGGAGTQYF.

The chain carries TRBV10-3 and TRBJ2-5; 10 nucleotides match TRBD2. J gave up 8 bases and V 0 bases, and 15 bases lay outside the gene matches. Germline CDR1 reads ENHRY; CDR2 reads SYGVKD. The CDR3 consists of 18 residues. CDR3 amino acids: CAISESWLASGRSITQYF. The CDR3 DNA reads TGTGCCATCAGTGAGTCGTGGTTGGCTAGCGGGAGAAGTATCACCCAGTACTTC.

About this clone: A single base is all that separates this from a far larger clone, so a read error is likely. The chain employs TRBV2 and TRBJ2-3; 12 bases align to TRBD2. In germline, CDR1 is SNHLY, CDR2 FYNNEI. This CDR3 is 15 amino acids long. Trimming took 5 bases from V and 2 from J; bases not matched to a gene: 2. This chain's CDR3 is CASSRLAGDTDTQYF. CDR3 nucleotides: TGTGCCAGCAGTCGACTAGCGGGGGACACAGATACGCAGTATTTT. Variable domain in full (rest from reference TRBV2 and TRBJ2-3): EPEVTQTPSHQVTQMGQEVILRCVPISNHLYFYWYRQILGQKVEFLVSFYNNEISEKSEIFDDQFSVERPDGSNFTLKIRSTKLEDSAMYFCASSRLAGDTDTQYFGPGTRLTVL.

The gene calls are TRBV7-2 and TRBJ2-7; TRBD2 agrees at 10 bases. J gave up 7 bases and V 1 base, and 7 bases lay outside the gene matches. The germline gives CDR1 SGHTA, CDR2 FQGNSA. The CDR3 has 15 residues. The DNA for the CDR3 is TGTGCCAGCAGCTTAGGGGGTCTAGCGGGAGCGGAGCAGTACTTC. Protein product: CASSLGGLAGAEQYF.

CDR3 in amino acids: CASSLAQGSTDTQYF. DNA for the CDR3: TGTGCCAGCAGCTTAGCGCAGGGTAGCACAGATACGCAGTATTTT. The genes are TRBV7-2 and TRBJ2-3, with a weak D call TRBD1 (5 bases). Looked up from germline, CDR1 is SGHTA and CDR2 is FQGNSA. There are 15 residues in the CDR3. Deletions cut 0 bases from V and 0 bases from J, with 7 bases between.

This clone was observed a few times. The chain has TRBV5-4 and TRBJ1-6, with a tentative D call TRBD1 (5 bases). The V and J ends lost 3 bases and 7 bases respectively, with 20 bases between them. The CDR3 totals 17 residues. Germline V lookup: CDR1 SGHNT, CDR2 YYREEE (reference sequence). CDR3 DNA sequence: TGTGCCAGCAGCTATTTGTTGGGGCCTCTCACCAATTCACCCCTCCACTTT. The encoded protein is CASSYLLGPLTNSPLHF. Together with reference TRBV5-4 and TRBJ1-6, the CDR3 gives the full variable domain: ETGVTQSPTHLIKTRGQQVTLRCSSQSGHNTVSWYQQALGQGPQFIFQYYREEENGRGNFPPRFSGLQFPNYSSELNVNALELDDSALYLCASSYLLGPLTNSPLHFGNGTRLTVT.

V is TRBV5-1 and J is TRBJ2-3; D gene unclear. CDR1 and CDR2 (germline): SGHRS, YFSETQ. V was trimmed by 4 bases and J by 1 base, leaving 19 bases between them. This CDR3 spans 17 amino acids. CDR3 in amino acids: CASSIRPVGQGTDTQYF. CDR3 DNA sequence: TGCGCCAGCAGCATCCGTCCAGTAGGCCAGGGCACAGATACGCAGTATTTT. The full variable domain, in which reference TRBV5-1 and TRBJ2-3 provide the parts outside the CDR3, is KAGVTQTPRYLIKTRGQQVTLSCSPISGHRSVSWYQQTPGQGLQFLFEYFSETQRNKGNFPGRFSGRQFSNSRSEMNVSTLELGDSALYLCASSIRPVGQGTDTQYFGPGTRLTVL.